This passage covers 19 T cell receptor beta chains from one sample sequenced in a study of T cells after yellow fever vaccination. TCRdb fed the 5' RACE reads into MiXCR, producing one record per CDR3 protein. The data contain about 550,000 distinct CDR3 sequences, 15% to 20% of them singletons. Sequences were derived from PBMCs, sampled 15 days after the yellow fever booster vaccination. Receptor source: a man aged 25 to 45 who received the YFV17D yellow fever vaccine.

This clonotype was counted only a few times. The rearrangement joins TRBV5-1 to TRBJ2-7, with 11 bases lining up with TRBD2. V dropped 4 bases and J dropped 3; count of bases not matched to a gene: 6. The V gene's germline CDR1 is SGHRS and CDR2 YFSETQ. CDR3 length: 15 amino acids. The CDR3, as DNA: TGCGCCAGCAGCCATGGGACTAGCGGAGACTACGAGCAGTACTTC. Encoded protein: CASSHGTSGDYEQYF.

The chain combines TRBV11-2 with TRBJ2-3; TRBD2 aligns across 13 bases. Germline lookup yields CDR1 SGHAT and CDR2 FQNNGV. After removal of 6 bases from V and 5 bases from J, the junction contained 14 bases not matched to a gene. The length of the CDR3 is 18 residues. CDR3 protein: CASSEGRTSGRVGDTQYF. CDR3 DNA: TGTGCCAGCAGTGAGGGTCGGACTAGCGGGAGAGTGGGAGATACGCAGTATTTT.

This clonotype was recorded a few times. The gene calls are TRBV27 and TRBJ2-7; TRBD1 agrees at 9 bases. The CDR3 is 15 residues long. CDR1 MNHEY and CDR2 SMNVEV come from the germline V gene (reference sequence). Trimming at V came to 6 bases and at J to 2 bases, leaving 8 bases not matched to a gene. Here the CDR3 DNA reads TGTGCCAGCAGGATGGGACAGGGAGGTCCCTACGAGCAGTACTTC. Amino acid sequence: CASRMGQGGPYEQYF.

The genes are TRBV7-2 and TRBJ2-3; 8 positions match TRBD1. V lost 5 bases and J lost 4; bases outside the gene matches: 11. CDR1 SGHTA and CDR2 FQGNSA come from the germline V gene. The CDR3 sequence is 16 residues long. This CDR3 is CASSTTRQGLSDTQYF. CDR3 bases: TGTGCCAGCAGCACTACCCGACAGGGGCTCTCAGATACGCAGTATTTT.

This rearrangement joins TRBV18 to TRBJ2-1; 9 bases fit TRBD2. V was pared by 2 bases and J by 2 bases, with 7 bases of the junction left unmatched. Germline loops: CDR1 KGHSH, CDR2 LQKENI. The CDR3 extends over 17 amino acids. The CDR3 loop reads CASSPKIAGEAYNEQFF. As DNA, the CDR3 is TGTGCCAGCTCACCAAAGATAGCGGGAGAAGCCTACAATGAGCAGTTCTTC.

The chain recombines TRBV7-3 with TRBJ2-3; TRBD1 aligns across 7 bases. Germline CDR1 SGHTA, CDR2 FQGTGA. J lost 1 base, V lost 2 bases, and 3 bases had no gene match. This CDR3 is built from 15 residues. CDR3 DNA sequence: TGTGCCAGCAGCTTATCCGGACAGGGCACAGATACGCAGTATTTT. It encodes CASSLSGQGTDTQYF.

The chain recombines TRBV7-2 with TRBJ1-1; D perhaps matches TRBD1 (6 bases). This CDR3 region has 14 residues. V lost 5 bases, J lost 6 bases, and 16 bases lay in between. Germline loops: CDR1 SGHTA, CDR2 FQGNSA. As DNA, the CDR3 is TGTGCCAGCAGCCTAGTTGGGACAAAAGCTGAAGCTTTCTTT. This gives the protein CASSLVGTKAEAFF.

This chain joins TRBV7-8 and TRBJ2-5; D not resolved. V lost 3 bases, J lost 5 bases, and 10 bases lay in between. This CDR3 contains 13 residues. Per the germline V gene, CDR1 is SGHVS and CDR2 is FQNEAQ. This chain's CDR3 is CASSFDSVETQYF. As DNA, the CDR3 is TGTGCCAGCAGCTTCGACTCTGTGGAGACCCAGTACTTC.

In nucleotides, the CDR3 is TGTGCCAGCAGCCCCCCGCCGCGAGCCTACGAGCAGTACTTC. It codes for CASSPPPRAYEQYF. This chain connects TRBV7-9 to TRBJ2-7, with unresolved D. V was pared by 5 bases and J by 2 bases, with 13 bases between. This CDR3 has 14 residues. CDR1 is SEHNR and CDR2 is FQNEAQ in the germline V gene (reference sequence).

This clonotype was counted a few times. The chain carries TRBV10-3 and TRBJ1-4; D possibly corresponds to TRBD1 (6 bases). Germline V CDR1 and CDR2: ENHRY, SYGVKD. Trimming stripped 11 bases from V and 8 bases from J, with 12 bases between. This CDR3 is built from 11 residues. This CDR3 is CASQGGEKLFF. The CDR3 DNA reads as TGTGCCTCACAGGGAGGAGAAAAACTGTTTTTT.

V is TRBV19 and J is TRBJ2-5; possible D gene TRBD2, 6 bases. The CDR3 contains 14 residues. Germline-derived CDR1 and CDR2 are LNHDA and SQIVND (reference sequence). Trimming removed 3 bases from V and 3 bases from J, with 11 bases in between. CDR3 in amino acids: CASSIASAKETQYF. The CDR3 region has the DNA TGTGCCAGTAGTATCGCTAGCGCCAAAGAGACCCAGTACTTC.

The V call is TRBV7-9, the J call TRBJ1-1; D remains unclear. Trimming stripped 1 base from V and 1 base from J, with 16 bases between. CDR1 is SEHNR and CDR2 is FQNEAQ in the germline V gene (reference sequence). CDR3 length: 17 amino acids. The CDR3 DNA sequence: TGTGCCAGCAGCTTAGTCACGTCGGGCAGCGAGAACACTGAAGCTTTCTTT. Translated: CASSLVTSGSENTEAFF.

The chain recombines TRBV10-3 with TRBJ2-3; 9 nucleotides match TRBD1. From germline, CDR1 is ENHRY and CDR2 SYGVKD. This CDR3 has 14 amino acids. V lost 7 bases and J lost 3; bases outside the gene matches: 5. The CDR3 DNA is TGTGCCATCACTACGGACAGGGGAACAGATACGCAGTATTTT. This encodes CAITTDRGTDTQYF.

This clonotype was observed a handful of times. This chain connects TRBV7-2 to TRBJ1-2; TRBD1 matches 11 bases. The V gene's germline CDR1 is SGHTA and CDR2 FQGNSA. The CDR3 covers 15 residues. The V segment lost 5 bases and the J segment 1 base; nucleotides outside the gene matches: 3. CDR3 sequence: CASSLGQGVNYGYTF. In DNA, the CDR3 is TGTGCCAGCAGCCTGGGACAGGGGGTTAACTATGGCTACACCTTC.

The genes are TRBV7-9 and TRBJ2-3; maybe TRBD1 (6 bases). V was cut by 5 bases and J by 1 base, with 16 bases left in between. Germline CDR1 SEHNR, CDR2 FQNEAQ (reference sequence). CDR3 length: 16 amino acids. The CDR3 here is CASSHAGDGRTDTQYF. CDR3 DNA sequence: TGTGCCAGCAGCCACGCAGGGGACGGCCGCACAGATACGCAGTATTTT.

The V call is TRBV9, the J call TRBJ2-3; 8 bases are shared with TRBD1. CDR1 is SGDLS, CDR2 YYNGEE, per germline. J was trimmed by 10 bases and V by 2 bases; bases with no gene match: 3. This CDR3 is 12 amino acids long. CDR3 sequence reads: CASSVGQGAQYF. The CDR3 DNA reads TGTGCCAGCAGCGTCGGACAGGGTGCGCAGTATTTT.

This clonotype has more than one count but fewer than ten. V gene TRBV27 combines with J gene TRBJ2-7; tentatively, D is TRBD2 (6 bases). In germline, CDR1 is MNHEY, CDR2 SMNVEV (reference sequence). Trimming stripped 3 bases from V and 6 bases from J, with 15 bases between. The CDR3 is 14 residues long. CDR3 protein: CASSFGRGLSEQYF. CDR3 bases: TGTGCCAGCAGTTTCGGGAGAGGCCTCTCCGAGCAGTACTTC.

This clonotype was picked up a small number of times. The V gene is TRBV7-2, the J gene TRBJ1-2; weak D call: TRBD1 (5 bases). The CDR3 is 13 amino acids. V shed 5 bases and J shed 5 bases, with 12 bases lying between them. In germline, CDR1 is SGHTA, CDR2 FQGNSA. The CDR3, as DNA: TGTGCCAGCAGCCTCGGGACTCTTTATGGCTACACCTTC. Translated: CASSLGTLYGYTF.

This clonotype has just a few counts. This chain joins TRBV24-1 and TRBJ1-2; D ambiguous. Germline V gene sequence: CDR1 KGHDR, CDR2 SFDVKD. The CDR3 is 14 residues long. The V end lost 3 bases, the J end lost 4 bases, and 11 bases lay between the germline ends. In DNA form, the CDR3 reads TGTGCCACCAGTGATCAATGGTTGGGCTATGGCTACACCTTC. It codes for CATSDQWLGYGYTF.